The 12 T cell receptor beta chains listed next were all sequenced from one sample in a study of siplizumab effects on memory and regulatory T cells (dated by TCRdb to about 2019). To prepare the library, the immunoSEQ multiplex PCR assay was applied. Not all clones reach the TCRdb copy of this immuneACCESS table, which keeps in-frame sequences only. Checked studies attribute under half of the gap to unresolved V genes and leave the rest unexplained. A total of approximately 100,000 clones appear in this sample, just over 90% of them only once. Around 0.16% of the sample belongs to the ten largest clones. The material sequenced was non-Treg CD4+ T cells sorted from blood. According to the study, the label for this sample's cell subset or site signals: FACS-sorted unstimulated CD4+ non-regulatory T cells. Receptors were obtained from a human donor in good health.

This chain connects TRBV7-3 to TRBJ2-1; no clear D gene. V lost 0 bases to trimming and J lost 5 bases, with 5 bases between them. CDR1 is SGHTA, CDR2 FQGTGA, per germline. This CDR3 spans 13 amino acids. The CDR3 spells CASSLTRNNEQFF. The CDR3 coding sequence is TGTGCCAGCAGCTTAACTCGGAACAATGAGCAGTTCTTC.

The V call is TRBV19, the J call TRBJ1-4; tentative D call: TRBD1 (5 bases). The CDR3 length is 13 residues. The V gene's germline CDR1 is LNHDA and CDR2 SQIVND (reference sequence). V lost 4 bases and J 5 bases, leaving 8 bases between the germline ends. The CDR3 bases are TGTGCCAGTAGTAGCTGGACAAATGAAAAACTGTTTTTT. Protein product: CASSSWTNEKLFF.

The chain uses TRBV19 and TRBJ1-4; no clear D gene. Per germline, CDR1 LNHDA and CDR2 SQIVND (reference sequence). V shed 11 bases and J shed 8 bases, with 18 bases lying between them. This CDR3 spans 13 amino acids. CDR3 coding DNA: TGTGCCTTCCCCGAAAATTTCCGAGAAAAACTGTTTTTT. Translation: CAFPENFREKLFF.

The V call is TRBV18, the J call TRBJ2-7; 9 nucleotides match TRBD1. The germline gives CDR1 KGHSH, CDR2 LQKENI. This CDR3 spans 16 amino acids. The junction had 8 bases not matched to a gene; V was cut back by 2 bases and J by 3 bases. In nucleotides, the CDR3 is TGTGCCAGCTCACCAAACCGGGACAGGGCCGACTACGAGCAGTACTTC. It encodes CASSPNRDRADYEQYF.

The J gene is TRBJ2-7, the V gene TRBV10-1; TRBD1 matches at 8 bases. Trimming cost V 5 bases and J 0 bases; bases outside gene matches: 6. The CDR3 totals 15 residues. CDR1 is WNHNN and CDR2 is SYGVQD in the germline V gene (reference sequence). The CDR3, as DNA: TGCGCCAGCAGTCCAGACAGGGGAAGCTCCTACGAGCAGTACTTC. Residues: CASSPDRGSSYEQYF.

V usage is TRBV19 and J usage is TRBJ1-6; TRBD1 is a possible D gene (6 bases). The length of the CDR3 is 15 residues. Looked up from germline, CDR1 is LNHDA and CDR2 is SQIVND (reference sequence). Trimming took off 8 bases at V and 8 bases at J, with 19 bases between the two ends. DNA for the CDR3: TGTGCCAGTGGCGCTATCGACAGGCCATATTCACCCCTCCACTTT. Residues: CASGAIDRPYSPLHF.

The genes are TRBV11-2 and TRBJ2-2; TRBD1 aligns across 8 bases. This CDR3 has 15 residues. Germline CDR1 and CDR2: SGHAT and FQNNGV. Trimming cost V 5 bases and J 2 bases; bases outside gene matches: 4. In DNA, the CDR3 is TGTGCCAGCAGCCCGGGACAGGCTAACACCGGGGAGCTGTTTTTT. Protein: CASSPGQANTGELFF.

This chain connects TRBV19 to TRBJ1-5; D not resolved. The CDR3 extends over 12 amino acids. Per the germline V gene, CDR1 is LNHDA and CDR2 is SQIVND (reference sequence). Trimming shortened V by 6 bases and J by 7 bases, and 10 bases separated the two germline ends. The CDR3 coding sequence is TGTGCCAGTAGCCGGGGAAGCCAGCCCCAGCATTTT. Its protein product is CASSRGSQPQHF. The full variable domain, completed using reference TRBV19 and TRBJ1-5, is DGGITQSPKYLFRKEGQNVTLSCEQNLNHDAMYWYRQDPGQGLRLIYYSQIVNDFQKGDIAEGYSVSREKKESFPLTVTSAQKNPTAFYLCASSRGSQPQHFGDGTRLSIL.

The genes are TRBV18 and TRBJ2-7; 7 bases are a match to TRBD2. Germline V gene data show CDR1 as KGHSH and CDR2 as LQKENI. The CDR3 loop spans 16 amino acids. Trimming took 1 base from V and 3 from J; bases not matched to a gene: 9. The DNA for the CDR3 is TGTGCCAGCTCACCACTATTGATAGGGGAGGGCTACGAGCAGTACTTC. Encoded protein: CASSPLLIGEGYEQYF.

The rearrangement uses TRBV2 and TRBJ1-3, with 7 bases lining up with TRBD1. The germline V gene encodes CDR1 SNHLY and CDR2 FYNNEI. The CDR3 is 14 amino acids. With V trimmed by 6 bases and J by 1 base, 3 bases remained unmatched. CDR3 bases: TGTGCCAGCAGACACAGGGGTTCTGGAAACACCATATATTTT. This translates into CASRHRGSGNTIYF.

The gene calls are TRBV7-3 and TRBJ2-1; D possibly corresponds to TRBD2 (5 bases). Germline-derived CDR1 and CDR2 are SGHTA and FQGTGA. The CDR3 length is 15 residues. With 2 bases removed from V and 0 bases from J, the gap between germline ends came to 8 bases. CDR3 in amino acids: CASSLSSNSYNEQFF. DNA of the CDR3: TGTGCCAGCAGCTTATCTAGCAACTCCTACAATGAGCAGTTCTTC.

The chain recombines TRBV30 with TRBJ2-7; weak D call: TRBD1 (6 bases). The V end was cut by 8 bases, the J end by 6 bases, with 20 bases between. The CDR3 covers 13 residues. The germline CDR1 and CDR2 sequences are GTSNPN and SVGIG (reference sequence). The CDR3 DNA follows: TGTGCCCAAAGAACAGGGATAGGGCTCGAGCAGTACTTC. Protein: CAQRTGIGLEQYF.